The next 14 T cell receptor beta chains were all read from a single sample in a study of T-cell memory formation after mild COVID-19. One entry per CDR3 protein, called by TCRdb with MiXCR from the 5' RACE reads. The sample records approximately 230,000 distinct CDR3 sequences, 16% being singletons. Material for sequencing was PBMCs or a T cell subset sorted from them (not recorded which). The receptors stem from a man between 18 and 35 years old who had mild COVID-19 (a few samples of this study predate the infection). Cell type and time point are not known.

For the CDR3, the DNA is TGTGCCAGCGTGGGGTTTCCGGTTTTAGGGGAATATCAGCCCCAGCATTTT. Encoded protein: CASVGFPVLGEYQPQHF. This chain joins TRBV6-4 and TRBJ1-5, with a weak D call TRBD1 (5 bases). The length of the CDR3 is 17 residues. With 8 bases removed from V and 5 bases from J, the gap between germline ends came to 25 bases. Germline V lookup: CDR1 MRHNA, CDR2 SNTAGT.

This clonotype showed up just a few times. Here the CDR3 DNA reads TGTGCCAGCTCACCGGTCCCCAGGGGTGAGACCCAGTACTTC. This encodes CASSPVPRGETQYF. The rearrangement joins TRBV18 to TRBJ2-5; D is possibly TRBD1 (6 bases). V lost 3 bases to trimming and J lost 5 bases, with 13 bases between them. From germline, CDR1 is KGHSH and CDR2 LQKENI. This CDR3 comprises 14 residues.

This sequence joins TRBV4-2 and TRBJ2-7, with D possibly matching TRBD2 (5 bases). Germline CDR1 is LGHNA and CDR2 is YNFKEQ. Trimming removed 3 bases from V and 3 bases from J, with 12 bases in between. The CDR3 is 14 residues long. CDR3 coding DNA: TGTGCCAGCAGCCAGAGGGATTTCGACTACGAGCAGTACTTC. It yields the protein CASSQRDFDYEQYF.

This chain links TRBV7-6 with TRBJ1-1; D call uncertain. Per the germline V gene, CDR1 is SGHVS and CDR2 is FNYEAQ. Trimming left V 3 bases short and J 5 bases short, with 13 bases between. This CDR3 is 14 amino acids long. Here the CDR3 reads CASSFFTGETEAFF. CDR3 DNA sequence: TGTGCCAGCAGCTTTTTCACCGGAGAGACTGAAGCTTTCTTT.

This rearrangement joins TRBV27 to TRBJ1-5; a possible D gene is TRBD1 (5 bases). The germline CDR1 and CDR2 sequences are MNHEY and SMNVEV (reference sequence). The CDR3 has 13 residues. The ends were cut back, 3 bases at V and 6 bases at J, with 9 bases in the middle. The CDR3 DNA reads as TGTGCCAGCAGTTTCAGGGACGGTCAGCCCCAGCATTTT. It yields the protein CASSFRDGQPQHF.

The chain links TRBV6-1 to TRBJ1-1; no clear D gene. The CDR3 is made up of 13 amino acids. Germline V gene sequence: CDR1 MNHNS, CDR2 SASEGT. Trimming pared 7 bases from V and 0 bases from J, leaving 9 bases between. The CDR3 sequence is CASIPTVNTEAFF. As DNA, the CDR3 is TGTGCCAGCATTCCGACGGTGAACACTGAAGCTTTCTTT.

V usage is TRBV15 and J usage is TRBJ2-7; D unresolved. V lost 0 bases, J lost 3 bases, and 6 bases lay in between. CDR1 is LNHNV, CDR2 YYDKDF, per germline (reference sequence). The CDR3 has 13 residues. The CDR3 loop is CATSRDRSYEQYF. CDR3 nucleotide sequence: TGTGCCACCAGCAGAGATAGGAGCTACGAGCAGTACTTC.

This clonotype was counted only a few times. The rearrangement links TRBV10-3 to TRBJ2-1; a possible D gene is TRBD1 (5 bases). The CDR3 is 12 amino acids. In germline, CDR1 is ENHRY, CDR2 SYGVKD. The V end lost 8 bases, the J end lost 4 bases, and 9 bases lay between the germline ends. CDR3 region: CAIGDSYNEQFF. The CDR3 region has the DNA TGTGCCATCGGCGACAGTTACAATGAGCAGTTCTTC.

This clonotype appeared a few times. The chain links TRBV11-2 to TRBJ1-1, with D perhaps matching TRBD1 (6 bases). The CDR3 runs 13 residues. Germline CDR1 reads SGHAT; CDR2 reads FQNNGV. Trimming removed 3 bases at V and 3 bases at J, with 8 bases between. The CDR3 loop reads CASSFTGHTEAFF. The CDR3 coding sequence is TGTGCCAGCAGCTTCACAGGGCACACTGAAGCTTTCTTT.

This clonotype turned up a few times. The chain carries TRBV21-1 and TRBJ1-2; the D call TRBD1 from the table was never checked on the DNA. TRBV21-1 is designated a pseudogene. This CDR3 has 13 residues. In DNA, the CDR3 is TGTGCCAGCAGCGGTCTAGGGGTTGAGGGCTACACCTTC. This gives the protein CASSGLGVEGYTF.

A few counts support this clonotype. V gene TRBV7-9 combines with J gene TRBJ1-6; TRBD1 is a possible D gene (6 bases). The length of the CDR3 is 15 residues. V shed 5 bases and J shed 5 bases, with 13 bases lying between them. Per the germline V gene, CDR1 is SEHNR and CDR2 is FQNEAQ (reference sequence). The CDR3 DNA sequence: TGTGCCAGCAGCCCCCTGGGGGCCGATAATTCACCCCTCCACTTT. Protein: CASSPLGADNSPLHF.

This chain joins TRBV11-2 and TRBJ2-5; D not certain. Trimming took 2 bases from V and 5 from J, leaving 9 bases between them. The CDR3 is 13 residues long. The germline V gene encodes CDR1 SGHAT and CDR2 FQNNGV. CDR3 protein: CASSLWERETQYF. The CDR3 DNA is TGTGCCAGCAGCTTATGGGAAAGGGAGACCCAGTACTTC.

This chain uses TRBV7-3 with TRBJ1-5; no firm D call. Germline-derived CDR1 and CDR2 are SGHTA and FQGTGA. V was shortened by 1 base and J by 9 bases, with 10 bases between the two germline ends. The length of the CDR3 is 13 residues. The DNA of the CDR3 is TGTGCCAGCAGCTTAAACGTTGGGCGGCCCCAGCATTTT. Protein sequence: CASSLNVGRPQHF.

V and J are TRBV5-1 and TRBJ2-3; no reliable D call. V shed 0 bases and J shed 6 bases, with 8 bases lying between them. The CDR3 extends over 13 amino acids. CDR1 and CDR2 from the germline V gene are SGHRS and YFSETQ. The CDR3 protein is CASSLGQVDTQYF. The CDR3 DNA is TGCGCCAGCAGCTTGGGGCAGGTGGATACGCAGTATTTT. The full variable domain, rest sourced from reference TRBV5-1 and TRBJ2-3, is KAGVTQTPRYLIKTRGQQVTLSCSPISGHRSVSWYQQTPGQGLQFLFEYFSETQRNKGNFPGRFSGRQFSNSRSEMNVSTLELGDSALYLCASSLGQVDTQYFGPGTRLTVL.